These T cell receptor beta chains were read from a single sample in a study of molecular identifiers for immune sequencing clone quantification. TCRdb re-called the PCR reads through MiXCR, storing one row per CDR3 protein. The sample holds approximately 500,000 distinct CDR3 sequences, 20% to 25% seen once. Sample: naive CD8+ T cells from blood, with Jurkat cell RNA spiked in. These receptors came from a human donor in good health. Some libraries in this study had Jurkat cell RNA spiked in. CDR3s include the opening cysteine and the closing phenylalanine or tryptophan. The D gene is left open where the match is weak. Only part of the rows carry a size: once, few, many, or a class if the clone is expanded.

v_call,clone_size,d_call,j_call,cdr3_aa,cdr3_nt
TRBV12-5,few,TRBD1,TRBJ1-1,CASGPGTGPEAFF,TGTGCTAGTGGCCCCGGGACAGGCCCCGAAGCTTTCTTT
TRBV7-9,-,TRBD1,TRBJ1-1,CASSLGPGQGSTEAFF,TGTGCCAGCAGCTTAGGCCCGGGACAGGGGAGCACTGAAGCTTTCTTT
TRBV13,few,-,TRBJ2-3,CASSARGADTQYF,TGTGCCAGCAGCGCGCGAGGCGCAGATACGCAGTATTTT
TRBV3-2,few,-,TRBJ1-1,CASSPRTGITEAFF,TGTGCCAGCAGCCCAAGGACAGGGATCACTGAAGCTTTCTTT
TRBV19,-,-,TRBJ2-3,CASSIGWRSPTDTQYF,TGTGCCAGTAGTATAGGTTGGCGATCTCCGACAGATACGCAGTATTTT
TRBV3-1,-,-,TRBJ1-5,CASSQAGGGYQPQHF,TGTGCCAGCAGCCAAGCCGGGGGCGGGTATCAGCCCCAGCATTTT
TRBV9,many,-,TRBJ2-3,CASSVRQESSTDTQYF,TGTGCCAGCAGCGTCCGACAGGAAAGCAGCACAGATACGCAGTATTTT
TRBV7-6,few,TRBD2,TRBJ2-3,CASSLAEREVTDTQYF,TGTGCCAGCAGCTTAGCGGAGCGGGAGGTTACAGATACGCAGTATTTT
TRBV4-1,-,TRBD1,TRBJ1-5,CASSHQDRRDQPQHF,TGCGCCAGCAGCCACCAGGACAGGAGGGATCAGCCCCAGCATTTT
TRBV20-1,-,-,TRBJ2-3,CSARLSPGLTDTQYF,TGCAGTGCTAGACTATCGCCGGGGCTCACAGATACGCAGTATTTT
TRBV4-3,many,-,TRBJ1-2,CASSQDGQYYGYTF,TGCGCCAGCAGCCAAGATGGGCAGTACTATGGCTACACCTTC
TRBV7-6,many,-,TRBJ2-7,CASSLGPDRPHEQYF,TGTGCCAGCAGCTTAGGACCAGACAGGCCCCACGAGCAGTACTTC
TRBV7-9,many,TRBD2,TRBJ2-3,CASSTGLAGTQYHTDTQYF,TGTGCCAGCAGCACAGGACTAGCGGGCACCCAATACCACACAGATACGCAGTATTTT
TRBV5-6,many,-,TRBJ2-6,CASSLAATHSGANVLTF,TGTGCCAGCAGCTTGGCCGCGACACACTCTGGGGCCAACGTCCTGACTTTC
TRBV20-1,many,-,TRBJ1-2,CSASRPMLPTGRPNYGYTF,TGCAGTGCTAGTCGGCCCATGCTACCCACAGGGAGGCCTAACTATGGCTACACCTTC
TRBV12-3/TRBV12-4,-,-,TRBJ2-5,CASKELKYGTGEETQYF,TGTGCCAGCAAAGAGTTAAAGTATGGGACCGGTGAAGAGACCCAGTACTTC
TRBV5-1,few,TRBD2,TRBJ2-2,CASSSGLAGGLTGELFF,TGCGCCAGCAGCTCCGGACTAGCGGGAGGACTCACCGGGGAGCTGTTTTTT
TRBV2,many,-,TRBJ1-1,CASSEAVLVYTEAFF,TGTGCCAGCAGTGAAGCGGTACTGGTCTACACTGAAGCTTTCTTT
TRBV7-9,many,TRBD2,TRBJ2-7,CASSPIAGGTGEQYF,TGTGCCAGCAGCCCTATAGCGGGAGGCACTGGCGAGCAGTACTTC
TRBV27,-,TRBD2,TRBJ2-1,CASKIAGGTYNEQFF,TGTGCCAGCAAAATAGCGGGGGGGACCTACAATGAGCAGTTCTTC
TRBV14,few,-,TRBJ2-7,CASSQDSWSNYEQYF,TGTGCCAGCAGCCAAGATAGTTGGTCCAACTACGAGCAGTACTTC
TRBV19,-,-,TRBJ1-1,CASSIFAGGAFF,TGTGCCAGTAGTATCTTTGCCGGGGGAGCTTTCTTT
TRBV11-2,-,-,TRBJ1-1,CASSLGQAYEAFF,TGTGCCAGCAGCTTAGGACAGGCCTATGAAGCTTTCTTT
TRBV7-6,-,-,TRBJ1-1,CASSLDAGPNTEAFF,TGTGCCAGCAGCTTAGATGCGGGCCCGAACACTGAAGCTTTCTTT
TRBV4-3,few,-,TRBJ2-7,CASSQDRGRREQYF,TGCGCCAGCAGCCAAGATCGTGGGAGACGCGAGCAGTACTTC
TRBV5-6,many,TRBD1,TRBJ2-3,CASTPSRPMDRVYTDTQYF,TGTGCCAGCACGCCCTCGAGACCAATGGACAGGGTCTACACAGATACGCAGTATTTT
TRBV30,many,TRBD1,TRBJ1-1,CAWGQENTEAFF,TGTGCCTGGGGACAGGAAAACACTGAAGCTTTCTTT
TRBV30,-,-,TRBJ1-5,CAWSEGGQPQHF,TGTGCCTGGAGTGAGGGCGGTCAGCCCCAGCATTTT
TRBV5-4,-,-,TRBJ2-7,CASSLAVGQGSSYEQYF,TGTGCCAGCAGCCTGGCCGTCGGTCAGGGTAGTTCCTACGAGCAGTACTTC
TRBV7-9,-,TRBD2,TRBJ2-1,CASSPPISGGPGEQFF,TGTGCCAGCAGCCCTCCGATTAGCGGGGGGCCAGGGGAGCAGTTCTTC
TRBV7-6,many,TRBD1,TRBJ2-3,CASSLGTGDISDTQYF,TGTGCCAGCAGCCTAGGGACAGGGGATATTTCAGATACGCAGTATTTT
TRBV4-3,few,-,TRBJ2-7,CASSQGFDSNEQYF,TGCGCCAGCAGCCAAGGTTTTGATTCCAACGAGCAGTACTTC
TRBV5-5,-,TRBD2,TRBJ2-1,CASSLGPGLAGGLFF,TGTGCCAGCAGCTTGGGGCCGGGACTAGCGGGAGGTCTGTTCTTC
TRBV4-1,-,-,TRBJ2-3,CASSQEPGSDTQYF,TGCGCCAGCAGCCAAGAACCAGGGTCAGATACGCAGTATTTT
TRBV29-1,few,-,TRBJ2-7,CSVEDGQSYEQYF,TGCAGCGTTGAAGACGGACAGTCCTACGAGCAGTACTTC
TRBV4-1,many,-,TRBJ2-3,CASSQTARGGPTDTQYF,TGCGCCAGCAGCCAGACTGCGAGAGGGGGACCCACAGATACGCAGTATTTT
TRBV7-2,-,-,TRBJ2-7,CASSLVAEPYEQYF,TGTGCCAGCAGCTTAGTGGCGGAACCCTACGAGCAGTACTTC
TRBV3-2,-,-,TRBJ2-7,CASSQDRDNAYEQYF,TGTGCCAGCAGCCAAGACCGCGACAACGCCTACGAGCAGTACTTC
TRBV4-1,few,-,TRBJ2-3,CASSQEGGRLGTDTQYF,TGCGCCAGCAGCCAAGAAGGTGGCAGGCTAGGCACAGATACGCAGTATTTT
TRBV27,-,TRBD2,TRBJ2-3,CASSLLPSGINTQYF,TGTGCCAGCAGTTTACTCCCTAGCGGGATAAATACGCAGTATTTT
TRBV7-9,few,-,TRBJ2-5,CASSLSRGSQETQYF,TGTGCCAGCAGCTTATCTCGGGGGAGCCAAGAGACCCAGTACTTC
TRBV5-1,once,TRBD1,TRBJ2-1,CASSQGTGDVSSYNEQFF,TGCGCCAGCAGCCAAGGGACAGGGGACGTCAGCTCCTACAATGAGCAGTTCTTC
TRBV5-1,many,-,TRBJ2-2,CASRAAELANTGELFF,TGCGCCAGCAGGGCCGCGGAGCTAGCGAACACCGGGGAGCTGTTTTTT
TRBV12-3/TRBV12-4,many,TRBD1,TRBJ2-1,CASLRTGAANEQFF,TGTGCCAGCCTTCGGACAGGGGCTGCCAATGAGCAGTTCTTC
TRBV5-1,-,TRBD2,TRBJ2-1,CASSLAGGAGEQFF,TGCGCCAGCAGCTTGGCGGGGGGGGCAGGTGAGCAGTTCTTC
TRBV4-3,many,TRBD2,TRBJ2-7,CASSQGRGTAYEQYF,TGCGCCAGCAGCCAAGGGCGGGGGACCGCCTACGAGCAGTACTTC
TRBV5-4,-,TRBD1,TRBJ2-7,CASSSPPGQDNHEQYF,TGTGCCAGCAGCAGTCCACCGGGACAGGACAACCACGAGCAGTACTTC
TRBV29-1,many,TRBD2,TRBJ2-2,CSVLTGRASGELFF,TGCAGCGTTCTTACCGGGAGGGCCTCCGGGGAGCTGTTTTTT
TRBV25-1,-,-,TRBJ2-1,CASSEGLMGKSNEQFF,TGTGCCAGCAGTGAGGGCCTGATGGGTAAATCCAATGAGCAGTTCTTC
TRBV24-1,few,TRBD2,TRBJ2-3,CATSDLSEREGPRTDTQYF,TGTGCCACCAGTGATTTGTCCGAGCGGGAGGGGCCCAGGACAGATACGCAGTATTTT
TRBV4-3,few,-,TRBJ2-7,CASSLLPGNEQYF,TGCGCCAGCAGCCTGCTGCCGGGGAACGAGCAGTACTTC
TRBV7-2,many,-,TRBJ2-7,CASSLGLSGAFEQYF,TGTGCCAGCAGCTTAGGCCTCTCAGGGGCGTTCGAGCAGTACTTC
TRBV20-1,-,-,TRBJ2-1,CSPKTGQGYLNSYNEQFF,TGCAGTCCCAAGACGGGGCAGGGGTACCTGAACTCCTACAATGAGCAGTTCTTC
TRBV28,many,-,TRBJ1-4,CASTFQGNEKLFF,TGTGCCAGCACCTTTCAGGGGAATGAAAAACTGTTTTTT